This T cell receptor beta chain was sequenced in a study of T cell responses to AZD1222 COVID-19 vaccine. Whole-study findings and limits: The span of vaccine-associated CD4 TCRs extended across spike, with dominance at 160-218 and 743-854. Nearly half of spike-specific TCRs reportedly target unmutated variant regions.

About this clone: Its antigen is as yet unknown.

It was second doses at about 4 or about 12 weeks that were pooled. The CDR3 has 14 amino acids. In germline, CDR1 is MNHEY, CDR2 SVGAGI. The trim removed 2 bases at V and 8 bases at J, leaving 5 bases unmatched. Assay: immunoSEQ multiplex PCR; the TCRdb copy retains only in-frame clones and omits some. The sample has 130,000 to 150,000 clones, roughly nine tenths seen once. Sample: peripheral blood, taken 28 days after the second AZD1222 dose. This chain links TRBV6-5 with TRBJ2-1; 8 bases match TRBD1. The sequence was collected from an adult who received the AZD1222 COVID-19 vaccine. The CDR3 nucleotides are TGTGCCAGCAGTTACGTGGACAGGGTTCATGAGCAGTTCTTC. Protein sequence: CASSYVDRVHEQFF.